This T cell receptor (beta chain) was observed in a study of cytomegalovirus exposure and HLA in healthy donors. Whole-study results and caveats: A later analysis linked 15,000 to 20,000 TCR beta sequences to HLA alleles at 0.05 false discovery rate. Judged likely to be a sequencing artifact was a cluster of highly shared sequence variants. The study flagged around 160 TCR beta chains as cytomegalovirus-associated.

This clone was counted a few times. The target antigen is unknown. The study ran its PCR with 60 Vbeta and 13 Jbeta primers. Per the study methods: It was a later analysis that counted around 85 million unique TCR beta chains, of which around 11 million were shared. Some clones are missing from TCRdb's copy, which holds only in-frame ones; the method was immunoSEQ multiplex PCR. From that table come the V and J calls and clone size; the DNA was used to work out D and trimming. This table holds 95,000 to 150,000 clones, 80% found once. Germline loops: CDR1 MNHEY, CDR2 SVGAGI. The CDR3 is 13 amino acids. V dropped 2 bases and J dropped 15; count of bases not matched to a gene: 11.

The gene calls are TRBV6-5 and TRBJ2-3, with TRBD2 matching over 7 bases. The TCR comes from a female donor in good health and CMV-seronegative. Sequencing input: PBMCs. The chain's CDR3 is CASSYRTGDYGYF. CDR3 DNA: TGTGCCAGCAGTTACCGAACTGGGGACTACGGCTATTTT.